A single sample is the source of the 32 T cell receptor beta chains below, sequenced in a study of CD8+ T cells in alopecia areata. cDNA serving as the sequencing template came from extracted, reverse transcribed RNA. Generated by immunoSEQ multiplex PCR, the TCRdb table keeps only in-frame clones and is missing some. Here the sample spans 150,000 to 200,000 clones, about 70% being singletons. Sequences were derived from CD8+ T cells sorted from blood, sampled at week 0. Receptors were obtained from a human donor with alopecia areata.

The V call is TRBV30, the J call TRBJ2-2, with D possibly being TRBD2 (6 bases). Trimming took off 5 bases at V and 3 bases at J, with 10 bases between the two ends. The CDR3 is 13 residues long. Germline V lookup: CDR1 GTSNPN, CDR2 SVGIG (reference sequence). This CDR3 is CAWDWGDTGELFF. The CDR3 coding sequence is TGTGCCTGGGATTGGGGGGACACCGGGGAGCTGTTTTTT.

The chain links TRBV7-8 to TRBJ1-2; no clear D. Germline assignment: CDR1 SGHVS and CDR2 FQNEAQ. Trimming took off 4 bases at V and 7 bases at J, with 10 bases between the two ends. This CDR3 is 12 amino acids long. In DNA form, the CDR3 reads TGTGCCAGCAGCTCAGCAGCGGTTGGCTACACCTTC. This encodes CASSSAAVGYTF.

The CDR3, as DNA: TGTGCCAGCAGCTTCGACAGTGACTATGGCTACACCTTC. This sequence encodes CASSFDSDYGYTF. This chain uses TRBV5-6 with TRBJ1-2; the D gene is possibly TRBD1 (5 bases). CDR3 length equals 13 residues. The V gene lost 2 bases and the J gene lost 3 bases, with 8 bases spanning the gap. Germline V gives CDR1 SGHDT, CDR2 YYEEEE.

The gene calls are TRBV29-1 and TRBJ2-6, with D possibly being TRBD1 (5 bases). Trimming stripped 0 bases from V and 0 bases from J, with 18 bases between. The CDR3 extends over 19 amino acids. The germline V gene has CDR1 SQVTM and CDR2 ANQGSEA. The CDR3 sequence: CSVEDRDRGPSSGANVLTF. CDR3 DNA: TGCAGCGTTGAAGATCGAGACAGAGGTCCTAGCTCTGGGGCCAACGTCCTGACTTTC.

This chain links TRBV29-1 with TRBJ1-3; D remains ambiguous. This CDR3 has 14 amino acids. Germline loops: CDR1 SQVTM, CDR2 ANQGSEA. V was shortened by 3 bases and J by 2 bases, with 11 bases between the two germline ends. CDR3 sequence: CSVDNDGAGNTIYF. The CDR3 region has the DNA TGCAGCGTTGACAACGACGGCGCTGGAAACACCATATATTTT.

This chain uses TRBV10-2 with TRBJ2-7, with TRBD2 as a possible D gene (7 bases). CDR3 size: 13 residues. The germline V and J ends were trimmed by 3 bases and 3 bases, with 9 bases remaining between them. CDR1 is WSHSY, CDR2 SAAADI, per germline. The CDR3 reads CASSEGGDYEQYF. In nucleotides, the CDR3 is TGCGCCAGCAGTGAAGGGGGGGACTACGAGCAGTACTTC.

The V and J genes are TRBV10-3 and TRBJ2-6, with D perhaps matching TRBD2 (6 bases). The CDR3 loop spans 17 amino acids. CDR1 and CDR2 from the germline V gene are ENHRY and SYGVKD. Trimming stripped 4 bases from V and 0 bases from J, with 13 bases between. The CDR3 spells CAISVRGISSGANVLTF. DNA for the CDR3: TGTGCCATCAGTGTCCGGGGGATCTCCTCTGGGGCCAACGTCCTGACTTTC.

The CDR3 spells CATLSGGLAGSGTQYF. CDR3 in DNA: TGTGCCACCCTCTCGGGGGGACTAGCGGGTTCAGGGACCCAGTACTTC. This chain joins TRBV2 and TRBJ2-5, with 12 bases lining up with TRBD2. The germline V gene has CDR1 SNHLY and CDR2 FYNNEI. The trim removed 10 bases at V and 7 bases at J, leaving 16 bases unmatched. The CDR3 is made up of 16 amino acids.

V and J are TRBV7-7 and TRBJ2-2, with 8 bases lining up with TRBD2. The CDR3 runs to 14 residues. Germline V gives CDR1 SSHAT, CDR2 FNYEAQ (reference sequence). CDR3 residues: CASGAGGASGELFF. The CDR3 coding sequence is TGTGCTAGCGGCGCGGGGGGTGCGTCCGGGGAGCTGTTTTTT.

This clone appeared once. The rearrangement links TRBV29-1 to TRBJ2-4; D may match TRBD1 or TRBD2 (5 bases each). Germline V CDR1 and CDR2: SQVTM, ANQGSEA. V was shortened by 5 bases and J by 3 bases, with 11 bases between the two germline ends. CDR3 length: 13 residues. The CDR3 DNA is TGCAGCGTTCTTGGGGGTGGCAAAAACATTCAGTACTTC. This encodes CSVLGGGKNIQYF.

This rearrangement joins TRBV10-3 to TRBJ2-7; weak D call: TRBD2 (6 bases). The CDR3 consists of 16 residues. Germline V gene sequence: CDR1 ENHRY, CDR2 SYGVKD. Trimming pared 2 bases from V and 3 bases from J, leaving 17 bases between. In DNA, the CDR3 is TGTGCCATCAGTGAGAAGGGAGGCGACGGGGTCTACGAGCAGTACTTC. It specifies CAISEKGGDGVYEQYF.

J is TRBJ2-5 and V is TRBV7-9, with D perhaps being TRBD1 or TRBD2 (5 bases each). The V and J ends lost 5 bases and 5 bases respectively, with 15 bases between them. The CDR3 is made up of 14 amino acids. In germline, CDR1 is SEHNR, CDR2 FQNEAQ (reference sequence). CDR3 residues: CASSPTGRIETQYF. The CDR3 region has the DNA TGTGCCAGCAGCCCGACGGGGCGGATTGAGACCCAGTACTTC.

This clone was counted between two and nine times. Other DNA variants within this sample encode the same CDR3. The chain is built from TRBV7-9 and TRBJ1-2, with D hard to call. The CDR3 loop spans 11 amino acids. Germline values: CDR1 SEHNR, CDR2 FQNEAQ (reference sequence). V was trimmed by 5 bases and J by 3 bases, leaving 4 bases between them. This CDR3 is CASSRDYGYTF. CDR3 coding DNA: TGTGCCAGCAGCCGGGACTATGGCTACACCTTC.

This clone was observed once. This chain joins TRBV27 and TRBJ2-2; D ambiguous. The CDR3 is 14 residues long. Trimming removed 8 bases from V and 3 bases from J, with 13 bases in between. From germline, CDR1 is MNHEY and CDR2 SMNVEV (reference sequence). The CDR3 DNA is TGTGCCAGCCGCGATCGAGGACACACCGGGGAGCTGTTTTTT. This gives the protein CASRDRGHTGELFF.

The chain has TRBV11-2 and TRBJ2-1, with D possibly being TRBD2 (5 bases). With 5 bases removed from V and 5 bases from J, the gap between germline ends came to 13 bases. The CDR3 runs to 14 residues. The germline V gene encodes CDR1 SGHAT and CDR2 FQNNGV. The CDR3 DNA sequence: TGTGCCAGCAGCCCCCAACTAGGAAACAATGAGCAGTTCTTC. Amino acid sequence: CASSPQLGNNEQFF.

A remark on this clone: Other DNA sequences in this sample translate to the same CDR3. This CDR3 is CSVEGGTGELFF. The CDR3 DNA is TGCAGCGTTGAGGGGGGCACCGGGGAGCTGTTTTTT. The chain recombines TRBV29-1 with TRBJ2-2; possibly TRBD2 for D (6 bases). Germline-derived CDR1 and CDR2 are SQVTM and ANQGSEA. Trimming pared 3 bases from V and 4 bases from J, leaving 6 bases between. The CDR3 has 12 residues.

This clone was seen once. This rearrangement joins TRBV14 to TRBJ1-2; the D is unclear. V dropped 1 base and J dropped 3 bases, with 6 bases sitting between them. Germline V gives CDR1 SGHDN, CDR2 FVKESK. The CDR3 is 13 residues long. The CDR3 is CASSQVHYYGYTF. As DNA, the CDR3 is TGTGCCAGCAGCCAAGTGCATTACTATGGCTACACCTTC. The whole variable domain, remainder taken from reference TRBV14 and TRBJ1-2, is EAGVTQFPSHSVIEKGQTVTLRCDPISGHDNLYWYRRVMGKEIKFLLHFVKESKQDESGMPNNRFLAERTGGTYSTLKVQPAELEDSGVYFCASSQVHYYGYTFGSGTRLTVV.

This clone has only a few counts. The J gene is TRBJ2-5, the V gene TRBV5-1, with a possible D match to TRBD2 (5 bases). Germline loops: CDR1 SGHRS, CDR2 YFSETQ. The CDR3 contains 15 residues. Between the trimmed V and J ends, which lost 2 bases and 1 base, there was a span of 12 bases. CDR3 nucleotides: TGCGCCAGCAGCTTTTATGGCGGAGGCCAAGAGACCCAGTACTTC. Its translation: CASSFYGGGQETQYF.

CDR3 sequence reads: CASSFIANLAGYTF. The CDR3 region has the DNA TGTGCCAGCAGTTTCATCGCCAACCTTGCGGGCTACACCTTC. The rearrangement uses TRBV27 and TRBJ1-2; no clear D. Trimming cost V 3 bases and J 8 bases, with 16 bases left between them. The germline V gene encodes CDR1 MNHEY and CDR2 SMNVEV (reference sequence). The CDR3 sequence is 14 residues long.

The rearrangement joins TRBV4-1 to TRBJ2-7; D gene unclear. CDR3 size: 15 residues. Germline CDR1 and CDR2: MGHRA and YSYEKL. V lost 0 bases, J lost 0 bases, and 9 bases lay in between. The CDR3 is CASSQEDVVSYEQYF. Written as DNA, the CDR3 is TGCGCCAGCAGCCAAGAGGATGTTGTCTCCTACGAGCAGTACTTC.

In its sample, this clone was seen a few times. This chain joins TRBV23-1 and TRBJ1-3, with no clear D. TRBV23-1 is annotated as an ORF whose role is uncertain. Trimming pared 3 bases from V and 3 bases from J, leaving 24 bases between. The CDR3 is made up of 19 amino acids. In DNA, the CDR3 is TGCGCCAGCAGTCACTCGGACCGGAAACGGGGAACGGATGGAAACACCATATATTTT. The encoded protein is CASSHSDRKRGTDGNTIYF.

The chain couples TRBV7-2 to TRBJ1-5; TRBD1 might be the D (5 bases). Germline values: CDR1 SGHTA, CDR2 FQGNSA. Trimming removed 2 bases from V and 1 base from J, with 6 bases in between. This CDR3 is 14 amino acids long. CDR3 residues: CASSLRQSNQPQHF. The CDR3 coding sequence is TGTGCCAGCAGCTTAAGACAGAGCAATCAGCCCCAGCATTTT.

The sample holds a few counts of this clone. The CDR3 DNA reads as TGTGCCTGCCGGGACAGAGAACACCGGTCGGAGCTGTTTTTT. Translating gives CACRDREHRSELFF. The J gene is TRBJ2-2, the V gene TRBV30, with 7 bases aligning to TRBD1. The trim removed 6 bases at V and 10 bases at J, leaving 14 bases unmatched. The CDR3 runs 14 residues. The V gene's germline CDR1 is GTSNPN and CDR2 SVGIG (reference sequence).

The gene calls are TRBV7-9 and TRBJ2-7, with D perhaps assigned TRBD1 or TRBD2 (6 bases each). This CDR3 is 16 amino acids long. Germline assignment: CDR1 SEHNR and CDR2 FQNEAQ (reference sequence). Trimming cost V 3 bases and J 2 bases, with 17 bases left between them. CDR3 sequence (DNA): TGTGCCAGCAGCTTGTTGAGGGGGACTTCCCCCTACGAGCAGTACTTC. Residues: CASSLLRGTSPYEQYF. The whole variable domain, remainder taken from reference TRBV7-9 and TRBJ2-7, is DTGVSQNPRHKITKRGQNVTFRCDPISEHNRLYWYRQTLGQGPEFLTYFQNEAQLEKSRLLSDRFSAERPKGSFSTLEIQRTEQGDSAMYLCASSLLRGTSPYEQYFGPGTRLTVT.

The chain employs TRBV29-1 and TRBJ2-2; D tentatively reads TRBD1 or TRBD2 (5 bases each). CDR3 length: 14 amino acids. The V and J ends lost 8 bases and 2 bases respectively, with 15 bases between them. Germline V gene sequence: CDR1 SQVTM, CDR2 ANQGSEA. The CDR3 coding sequence is TGCAGCATTCTGAGGGACCCTAACACCGGGGAGCTGTTTTTT. Its protein product is CSILRDPNTGELFF.

The rearrangement links TRBV19 to TRBJ2-3; possibly TRBD2 for D (6 bases). V gave up 5 bases and J gave up 4 bases, with 10 bases separating them. Germline values: CDR1 LNHDA, CDR2 SQIVND (reference sequence). The CDR3 loop spans 13 amino acids. CDR3 in DNA: TGTGCCAGTAGTCCCCGGGACTCAGATACGCAGTATTTT. Translating it yields CASSPRDSDTQYF.

The chain employs TRBV27 and TRBJ1-1; D not certain. V gave up 0 bases and J gave up 0 bases, with 14 bases separating them. Germline-derived CDR1 and CDR2 are MNHEY and SMNVEV (reference sequence). The CDR3 consists of 17 residues. The CDR3 here is CASSLSSLFALNTEAFF. CDR3 nucleotides: TGTGCCAGCAGTTTATCTTCCCTTTTCGCCCTGAACACTGAAGCTTTCTTT.

The table lists this clone with many counts. The chain uses TRBV11-2 and TRBJ2-1; D unresolved. The CDR3 has 10 residues. Germline values: CDR1 SGHAT, CDR2 FQNNGV. Trimming took off 5 bases at V and 7 bases at J, with 3 bases between the two ends. The CDR3 spells CASSKNEQFF. In DNA form, the CDR3 reads TGTGCCAGCAGCAAAAATGAGCAGTTCTTC.

The rearrangement links TRBV11-2 to TRBJ2-1, with D unclear. The germline V gene has CDR1 SGHAT and CDR2 FQNNGV. This CDR3 has 12 amino acids. Trimming took off 5 bases at V and 7 bases at J, with 9 bases between the two ends. Written as DNA, the CDR3 is TGTGCCAGCAGCGCCTCAGCAAATGAGCAGTTCTTC. As protein: CASSASANEQFF.

The chain uses TRBV18 and TRBJ1-2; TRBD1 matches at 7 bases. V trimming: 5 bases; J trimming: 0 bases; junction bases outside the gene matches: 9. This CDR3 is 16 amino acids long. Germline V gives CDR1 KGHSH, CDR2 LQKENI. The CDR3 here is CASSRLWTGSNYGYTF. In DNA, the CDR3 is TGTGCCAGCTCAAGGCTCTGGACAGGATCTAACTATGGCTACACCTTC.

This sequence joins TRBV6-5 and TRBJ2-5; D gene unclear. Per germline, CDR1 MNHEY and CDR2 SVGAGI. V gave up 4 bases and J gave up 1 base, with 10 bases separating them. The CDR3 consists of 14 residues. CDR3 sequence (DNA): TGTGCCAGCAGTTCGTCGGCCCTCCAAGAGACCCAGTACTTC. This codes for CASSSSALQETQYF.

A few counts support this clone. Other DNA sequences from this sample encode an identical CDR3 as well. The rearrangement uses TRBV5-1 and TRBJ2-7; D call uncertain. The V gene lost 2 bases and the J gene lost 3 bases, with 3 bases spanning the gap. The CDR3 runs 11 residues. Germline V gives CDR1 SGHRS, CDR2 YFSETQ. In DNA form, the CDR3 reads TGCGCCAGCAGCTTAAACTACGAGCAGTACTTC. Residues: CASSLNYEQYF.